Included here is one T cell receptor (beta chain) sequence, with context. Its antigen is not identified. Sample barcodes and UMIs were carried by the TCR alpha and TCR beta cDNA libraries that 5'RACE generated with constant-segment primers. TCRdb re-derived calls from the 5' RACE reads in MiXCR, one entry per CDR3 protein. This table has about 360,000 distinct CDR3 sequences, around 15% appearing once. This record comes from a study of T-cell memory formation after mild COVID-19. About the study: Largely donor-specific TCR clusters were found. Whole-study results and caveats: Shrinking CD4+ clones resided mostly in CM and EM, and CD8+ ones in EMRA.

This CDR3 has 14 residues. The germline CDR1 and CDR2 sequences are MNHNY and SVGAGI (reference sequence). V lost 2 bases to trimming and J lost 4 bases, with 11 bases between them. Sequenced: PBMCs or a T cell subset sorted from them (not recorded which). J is TRBJ2-5 and V is TRBV6-6; D is perhaps TRBD2 (5 bases). This TCR derives from a man younger than 35 who had mild COVID-19 (a few samples of this study predate the infection). Cell type and time point are not known. As DNA, the CDR3 is TGTGCCAGCAGTTACAGAGTTGAGGGAGAGACCCAGTACTTC. This translates into CASSYRVEGETQYF.